Presented here are 10 T cell receptor beta chains from one specimen sequenced in a study of T-cell reconstitution after alpha-beta-depleted transplantation in children (dated by TCRdb to the mid-2010s). The library relied on PCR. Sequenced on an Illumina HiSeq 2500. To normalize quantification of the TCRbeta repertoire, the TCR libraries were built with molecular barcoding that relied on unique molecular identifiers. In TCRdb, the public reads were trimmed at Q25 with fastp and aligned with MiXCR, with productive beta chains retained. When rows share a CDR3 protein, they turn into one entry using the most common DNA and genes. The sample records about 460,000 distinct CDR3 sequences, about 12% of which are singletons. Around 5.8% of the sample is held by the ten biggest clonotypes. Sample: PBMCs from the stem cell graft donor, taken from the stem cell graft. These receptors were obtained from a human donor who donated a stem cell graft to a child with combined immunodeficiency.

This clonotype has at least ten counts. The chain combines TRBV29-1 with TRBJ2-1; D remains unclear. The germline V gene encodes CDR1 SQVTM and CDR2 ANQGSEA. Trimming removed 7 bases from V and 0 bases from J, with 13 bases in between. This CDR3 is 14 amino acids long. The CDR3 DNA sequence: TGCAGCGCCCGAGCGAGAAGCTCCTACAATGAGCAGTTCTTC. Translation gives CSARARSSYNEQFF.

This clonotype was detected a few times. CDR3 in amino acids: CASRGAYRTDTQYF. The CDR3 coding sequence is TGTGCCAGCAGGGGGGCCTACCGCACAGATACGCAGTATTTT. The chain joins TRBV12-3 or TRBV12-4 to TRBJ2-3; D may be TRBD1 (6 bases). Trimming cost V 6 bases and J 1 base, with 11 bases left between them. This CDR3 has 14 residues.

This clonotype has ten or more counts. The chain uses TRBV21-1 and TRBJ2-3. TRBV21-1 is described as a pseudogene. The CDR3 consists of 17 residues. In DNA, the CDR3 is TGTGCCAGCAGCAAAGCGTGGAGAGGAAGCTTAACAGATACGCAGTATTTT. It translates to CASSKAWRGSLTDTQYF.

V usage is TRBV11-2 and J usage is TRBJ2-5; TRBD2 matches 11 bases. The V gene end was trimmed by 7 bases and the J gene end by 5 bases; junction bases not matched to a gene: 21. The CDR3 totals 19 residues. CDR1 and CDR2 (germline): SGHAT, FQNNGV. Here the CDR3 reads CASTATGTSGINGLETQYF. The DNA for the CDR3 is TGTGCCAGCACCGCGACCGGGACTAGCGGTATCAATGGCTTGGAGACCCAGTACTTC.

The J gene is TRBJ2-1, the V gene TRBV30, with 8 bases lining up with TRBD1. CDR1 GTSNPN and CDR2 SVGIG come from the germline V gene (reference sequence). V shed 5 bases and J 0 bases; nucleotides not matched to a gene: 3. CDR3 length: 14 residues. For the CDR3, the DNA is TGTGCCTGGGGGACAGGTAGCTCCTACAATGAGCAGTTCTTC. This codes for CAWGTGSSYNEQFF.

This clonotype was observed many times. The chain joins TRBV9 to TRBJ2-2; D may be TRBD1 (6 bases). The CDR3 is 13 residues long. CDR1 SGDLS and CDR2 YYNGEE come from the germline V gene. V lost 7 bases, J lost 2 bases, and 9 bases lay in between. The chain's CDR3 is CASGQLNTGELFF. The CDR3 DNA sequence: TGTGCCAGCGGACAGCTAAACACCGGGGAGCTGTTTTTT.

The rearrangement joins TRBV9 to TRBJ2-2; D perhaps matches TRBD1 (5 bases). Trimming removed 0 bases at V and 6 bases at J, with 12 bases between. Germline values: CDR1 SGDLS, CDR2 YYNGEE. The CDR3 has 15 residues. CDR3: CASSVEAGWSGELFF. The CDR3 nucleotides read TGTGCCAGCAGCGTAGAAGCAGGGTGGTCCGGGGAGCTGTTTTTT.

This clonotype has a handful of counts. The chain combines TRBV7-9 with TRBJ2-7; TRBD1 aligns across 10 bases. V was pared by 5 bases and J by 6 bases, with 7 bases of the junction left unmatched. Germline lookup yields CDR1 SEHNR and CDR2 FQNEAQ (reference sequence). The CDR3 runs 14 residues. CDR3 DNA: TGTGCCAGCAGCCCCGGGACAGGGGACCTCGAGCAGTACTTC. Translated, it gives CASSPGTGDLEQYF.

This clonotype has a handful of counts. The chain couples TRBV12-3 or TRBV12-4 to TRBJ1-6; the match to TRBD1 covers 7 bases. The CDR3 has 15 residues. V lost 6 bases, J lost 7 bases, and 9 bases stayed unmatched. CDR3 DNA: TGTGCCAGCAGGGGGAGGGGGCGGAGGAATTCACCCCTCCACTTT. Translated, it gives CASRGRGRRNSPLHF.

This clonotype was found many times. V usage is TRBV9 and J usage is TRBJ2-5; TRBD2 agrees at 9 bases. The trim removed 4 bases at V and 2 bases at J, leaving 6 bases unmatched. The CDR3 consists of 15 residues. The germline V gene encodes CDR1 SGDLS and CDR2 YYNGEE. DNA of the CDR3: TGTGCCAGCAGCAAAGGGACTAGCAAACAAGAGACCCAGTACTTC. This gives the protein CASSKGTSKQETQYF.